The 20 T cell receptor beta chains below were found in one sample sequenced in a study of preoperative IRX-2 immunotherapy in early breast cancer. As to treatment: preoperative locoregional IRX-2 cytokine immunotherapy. TCRdb's table, derived via immunoSEQ multiplex PCR, lists solely in-frame clones and lacks some. The sample consists of over 20,000 clones, 75% to 90% of them appearing once. Sequenced material: lymph node tissue, taken after IRX-2 immunotherapy. The receptors shown here come from a human donor with breast cancer.

V usage is TRBV28 and J usage is TRBJ1-2; D gene ambiguous. Trimming stripped 3 bases from V and 5 bases from J, with 7 bases between. Germline V gene lookup returns CDR1 MDHEN and CDR2 SYDVKM. This CDR3 comprises 12 residues. CDR3 amino acids: CASSLTFYGYTF. In nucleotides, the CDR3 is TGTGCCAGCAGTTTGACATTTTATGGCTACACCTTC.

The chain joins TRBV18 to TRBJ2-1; TRBD1 is a possible D gene (5 bases). The V end lost 1 base, the J end lost 3 bases, and 10 bases lay between the germline ends. Germline values: CDR1 KGHSH, CDR2 LQKENI. The CDR3 is 15 residues long. The CDR3 here is CASSPQTALYNEQFF. Written as DNA, the CDR3 is TGTGCCAGCTCACCACAGACAGCTCTCTACAATGAGCAGTTCTTC.

This chain links TRBV19 with TRBJ2-7, with D perhaps matching TRBD1 (7 bases). The germline V gene encodes CDR1 LNHDA and CDR2 SQIVND (reference sequence). The CDR3 has 13 residues. Trimming left V 6 bases short and J 5 bases short, with 14 bases between. The CDR3 loop reads CASRLQGGDEQYF. CDR3 DNA: TGTGCCAGTAGGTTGCAGGGGGGAGACGAGCAGTACTTC.

The chain recombines TRBV30 with TRBJ2-3, with D perhaps matching TRBD1 (5 bases). Per germline, CDR1 GTSNPN and CDR2 SVGIG (reference sequence). Trimming shortened V by 8 bases and J by 1 base, and 22 bases separated the two germline ends. The CDR3 totals 16 residues. CDR3 nucleotides: TGTGCCAGCAGCTTGGTAAGGGGTATAGGCACAGATACGCAGTATTTT. Encoded protein: CASSLVRGIGTDTQYF.

This clone occurred a few times. DNA for the CDR3: TGTGCCATATTAGCGGGCCCCCCGAACACTGAAGCTTTCTTT. It codes for CAILAGPPNTEAFF. The chain links TRBV6-8 to TRBJ1-1; D is undetermined. The V end lost 10 bases, the J end lost 1 base, and 16 bases lay between the germline ends. Germline CDR1 reads MNHGY; CDR2 reads SAAAGT. The CDR3 runs to 14 residues.

The chain joins TRBV19 to TRBJ1-4; the D gene is possibly TRBD1 (5 bases). V lost 4 bases and J 8 bases, leaving 20 bases between the germline ends. Per germline, CDR1 LNHDA and CDR2 SQIVND (reference sequence). The CDR3 extends over 16 amino acids. CDR3 nucleotides: TGTGCCAGTAGTACCCACGGAGGGGCGTTAGGAGAAAAACTGTTTTTT. This sequence encodes CASSTHGGALGEKLFF.

The chain employs TRBV28 and TRBJ1-4, with 7 bases lining up with TRBD1. The CDR3 has 14 amino acids. Looked up from germline, CDR1 is MDHEN and CDR2 is SYDVKM. Trimming cost V 5 bases and J 3 bases; bases outside gene matches: 3. The CDR3 region is CASSRTGPNEKLFF. The CDR3 DNA sequence: TGTGCCAGCAGTCGGACAGGACCTAATGAAAAACTGTTTTTT. The complete variable domain, with remaining parts taken from reference TRBV28 and TRBJ1-4, reads DVKVTQSSRYLVKRTGEKVFLECVQDMDHENMFWYRQDPGLGLRLIYFSYDVKMKEKGDIPEGYSVSREKKERFSLILESASTNQTSMYLCASSRTGPNEKLFFGSGTQLSVL.

The gene calls are TRBV5-1 and TRBJ2-1; 9 bases map to TRBD2. Germline CDR1 is SGHRS and CDR2 is YFSETQ. The CDR3 is 15 residues long. V shed 1 base and J 9 bases; nucleotides not matched to a gene: 8. The CDR3 coding sequence is TGCGCCAGCAGCTTGATGGCGGGGGGGCCAGGTGAGCAGTTCTTC. This gives the protein CASSLMAGGPGEQFF.

This rearrangement joins TRBV14 to TRBJ1-1; D is uncertain. V was cut by 4 bases and J by 7 bases, with 13 bases left in between. The CDR3 loop spans 13 amino acids. Germline values: CDR1 SGHDN, CDR2 FVKESK. CDR3 nucleotides: TGTGCCAGCAGCCGTTCGGGGATAGATGAAGCTTTCTTT. Translation: CASSRSGIDEAFF. Complete variable domain (other parts from reference TRBV14 and TRBJ1-1): EAGVTQFPSHSVIEKGQTVTLRCDPISGHDNLYWYRRVMGKEIKFLLHFVKESKQDESGMPNNRFLAERTGGTYSTLKVQPAELEDSGVYFCASSRSGIDEAFFGQGTRLTVV.

The rearrangement joins TRBV15 to TRBJ2-5, with D possibly being TRBD2 (6 bases). Germline values: CDR1 LNHNV, CDR2 YYDKDF (reference sequence). The ends were cut back, 0 bases at V and 2 bases at J, with 10 bases in the middle. The CDR3 covers 15 residues. The CDR3 reads CATSRDRLGQETQYF. CDR3 sequence (DNA): TGTGCCACCAGCAGAGATAGACTAGGGCAAGAGACCCAGTACTTC.

This clone has only a few counts. V and J are TRBV11-3 and TRBJ2-2, with 8 bases aligning to TRBD2. CDR1 and CDR2 from the germline V gene are SGHNT and YENEEA. V was pared by 5 bases and J by 0 bases, with 5 bases of the junction left unmatched. This CDR3 is 16 amino acids long. The CDR3 loop reads CASSGGLAANTGELFF. The CDR3 region has the DNA TGTGCCAGCAGCGGTGGACTAGCTGCGAACACCGGGGAGCTGTTTTTT.

This chain joins TRBV9 and TRBJ1-1; possible D gene TRBD1, 5 bases. The CDR3 consists of 14 residues. CDR1 is SGDLS and CDR2 is YYNGEE in the germline V gene. Trimming cost V 0 bases and J 8 bases, with 14 bases left between them. The chain's CDR3 is CASSVESQGAEAFF. CDR3 nucleotides: TGTGCCAGCAGCGTAGAGTCCCAAGGGGCAGAAGCTTTCTTT.

The V and J genes are TRBV19 and TRBJ1-4, with D maybe TRBD1 (5 bases). Germline values: CDR1 LNHDA, CDR2 SQIVND (reference sequence). There are 14 residues in the CDR3. V was trimmed by 4 bases and J by 0 bases, leaving 6 bases between them. CDR3 residues: CASSTQATNEKLFF. The CDR3 nucleotides read TGTGCCAGTAGTACACAGGCAACTAATGAAAAACTGTTTTTT.

This chain joins TRBV18 and TRBJ1-6, with D perhaps TRBD1 (6 bases). Per the germline V gene, CDR1 is KGHSH and CDR2 is LQKENI. This CDR3 is 16 amino acids long. V was pared by 1 base and J by 14 bases, with 21 bases between. CDR3 protein: CASSPRTAWGQMALHF. CDR3 in DNA: TGTGCCAGCTCACCACGCACAGCATGGGGGCAAATGGCCCTCCACTTT.

This clone was recorded only once. V gene TRBV6-8 combines with J gene TRBJ1-5; 10 nucleotides match TRBD1. The CDR3 runs to 15 residues. CDR1 and CDR2 from the germline V gene are MNHGY and SAAAGT. With V trimmed by 4 bases and J by 4 bases, 4 bases remained unmatched. The chain's CDR3 is CASSSRTGGNQPQHF. The CDR3 DNA reads as TGTGCCAGCAGTTCCAGGACAGGGGGGAATCAGCCCCAGCATTTT.

The rearrangement joins TRBV7-8 to TRBJ2-2; the match to TRBD1 covers 12 bases. The CDR3 has 21 amino acids. The V segment lost 5 bases and the J segment 4 bases; nucleotides outside the gene matches: 20. Germline-derived CDR1 and CDR2 are SGHVS and FQNEAQ. DNA of the CDR3: TGTGCCAGCAGCCCACGCCCCGGGACAGGGGGCGCCTTGCCCCCCACCGGGGAGCTGTTTTTT. Translated, it gives CASSPRPGTGGALPPTGELFF.

The chain joins TRBV6-8 to TRBJ2-1; D remains unclear. The germline V gene encodes CDR1 MNHGY and CDR2 SAAAGT. This CDR3 is built from 19 residues. The V end lost 7 bases, the J end lost 0 bases, and 25 bases lay between the germline ends. The CDR3 region has the DNA TGTGCCAGCACCCCCTGGGCGGTTTTCGTTCCAAGCTCCTACAATGAGCAGTTCTTC. Translation gives CASTPWAVFVPSSYNEQFF.

J is TRBJ1-2 and V is TRBV14; D is uncertain. In germline, CDR1 is SGHDN, CDR2 FVKESK. With 0 bases removed from V and 0 bases from J, the gap between germline ends came to 8 bases. The CDR3 has 15 amino acids. CDR3 coding DNA: TGTGCCAGCAGCCAAGATAGGTCAGCTAACTATGGCTACACCTTC. Protein sequence: CASSQDRSANYGYTF.

The chain couples TRBV18 to TRBJ1-3; possible D gene TRBD1, 5 bases. CDR1 is KGHSH and CDR2 is LQKENI in the germline V gene. Trimming pared 5 bases from V and 1 base from J, leaving 18 bases between. This CDR3 region has 17 residues. The CDR3 protein is CASSKLDGRGSGNTIYF. CDR3 nucleotide sequence: TGTGCCAGCTCAAAGTTAGACGGCCGGGGGTCTGGAAACACCATATATTTT.

The chain combines TRBV28 with TRBJ1-1; D call uncertain. Germline loops: CDR1 MDHEN, CDR2 SYDVKM. Trimming removed 6 bases at V and 0 bases at J, with 11 bases between. This CDR3 spans 14 amino acids. CDR3 sequence (DNA): TGTGCCAGCAGAACCGGAGAACTGAACACTGAAGCTTTCTTT. Its translation: CASRTGELNTEAFF. Combining the CDR3 with reference TRBV28 and TRBJ1-1 gives the whole variable domain DVKVTQSSRYLVKRTGEKVFLECVQDMDHENMFWYRQDPGLGLRLIYFSYDVKMKEKGDIPEGYSVSREKKERFSLILESASTNQTSMYLCASRTGELNTEAFFGQGTRLTVV.